These 30 T cell receptor beta chains were all obtained from the same sample, sequenced in a study of cytomegalovirus exposure and HLA in healthy donors. Repertoires were generated with immunoSEQ multiplex PCR, while TCRdb's copy carries only in-frame clones and drops some. The table includes 200,000 to 300,000 clones, about 86% detected once. Sequenced: PBMCs. These receptors all come from a man between 18 and 35 years old in good health and CMV-seronegative.

The chain carries TRBV18 and TRBJ2-5; D is uncertain. Trimming pared 0 bases from V and 3 bases from J, leaving 8 bases between. CDR1 and CDR2 from the germline V gene are KGHSH and LQKENI. The CDR3 sequence is 14 residues long. The CDR3 reads CASSPPLLKETQYF. DNA of the CDR3: TGTGCCAGCTCACCACCTCTACTAAAAGAGACCCAGTACTTC. Using reference TRBV18 and TRBJ2-5 for the parts outside the CDR3, the full variable domain is NAGVMQNPRHLVRRRGQEARLRCSPMKGHSHVYWYRQLPEEGLKFMVYLQKENIIDESGMPKERFSAEFPKEGPSILRIQQVVRGDSAAYFCASSPPLLKETQYFGPGTRLLVL.

The chain uses TRBV2 and TRBJ2-2; D is perhaps TRBD2 (5 bases). In germline, CDR1 is SNHLY, CDR2 FYNNEI. Trimming took off 3 bases at V and 6 bases at J, with 17 bases between the two ends. CDR3 size: 16 residues. The CDR3 protein is CASSEGRGKQAGELFF. CDR3 nucleotide sequence: TGTGCCAGCAGTGAGGGGAGAGGGAAGCAGGCCGGGGAGCTGTTTTTT.

The chain employs TRBV4-3 and TRBJ1-2; TRBD1 is a possible D gene (5 bases). Germline CDR1 and CDR2: LGHNA and YSLEER. This CDR3 is 13 amino acids long. V dropped 4 bases and J dropped 2 bases, with 8 bases sitting between them. The CDR3 DNA reads TGCGCCAGCAGCCTTGGGGCGAACTATGGCTACACCTTC. Protein product: CASSLGANYGYTF.

V usage is TRBV9 and J usage is TRBJ1-4; 7 positions match TRBD1. Germline CDR1 and CDR2: SGDLS and YYNGEE. CDR3 length: 15 amino acids. Unmatched junction bases numbered 5, after V lost 4 bases and J lost 2 bases. CDR3 residues: CASSPRGGTNEKLFF. In DNA form, the CDR3 reads TGTGCCAGCAGCCCTAGAGGGGGCACTAATGAAAAACTGTTTTTT.

The gene calls are TRBV4-3 and TRBJ2-7; D call uncertain. The CDR3 is made up of 17 amino acids. The germline CDR1 and CDR2 sequences are LGHNA and YSLEER. Trimming shortened V by 1 base and J by 3 bases, and 19 bases separated the two germline ends. This CDR3 reads CASSQVLSPEALYEQYF. The CDR3 bases are TGCGCCAGCAGCCAAGTCCTAAGCCCAGAGGCTCTCTACGAGCAGTACTTC.

The chain couples TRBV5-1 to TRBJ2-1, with D possibly TRBD2 on 5 matching bases. CDR3 size: 15 residues. Germline V gene data show CDR1 as SGHRS and CDR2 as YFSETQ. Deletions cut 0 bases from V and 1 base from J, with 8 bases between. The CDR3 loop is CASSLDPGSYNEQFF. The CDR3 bases are TGCGCCAGCAGCTTGGATCCGGGATCCTACAATGAGCAGTTCTTC.

There are a few counts of this clone. The CDR3 sequence: CASSLGIYEQYF. The CDR3 coding sequence is TGTGCCAGCAGCTTAGGTATCTACGAGCAGTACTTC. V and J are TRBV11-2 and TRBJ2-7; D unclear. The CDR3 covers 12 residues. The V gene's germline CDR1 is SGHAT and CDR2 FQNNGV. V lost 1 base and J lost 3, with 4 bases in between.

The chain has TRBV5-1 and TRBJ2-7, with D tentatively TRBD1 (5 bases). V lost 0 bases and J lost 6, with 10 bases in between. Germline V CDR1 and CDR2: SGHRS, YFSETQ. This CDR3 is 13 amino acids long. For the CDR3, the DNA is TGCGCCAGCAGCTTGGAGGGGCCAGGCGAGCAGTACTTC. This codes for CASSLEGPGEQYF.

The gene calls are TRBV15 and TRBJ2-3, with 12 bases matching TRBD2. The CDR3 contains 16 residues. CDR1 and CDR2 (germline): LNHNV, YYDKDF (reference sequence). V shed 1 base, J shed 8 bases, and the junction held 7 bases outside the gene matches. This CDR3 is CATSRVMTSGRGTQYF. CDR3 DNA: TGTGCCACCAGCAGAGTGATGACTAGCGGGAGAGGTACGCAGTATTTT. Filled out from reference TRBV15 and TRBJ2-3, the complete variable domain reads DAMVIQNPRYQVTQFGKPVTLSCSQTLNHNVMYWYQQKSSQAPKLLFHYYDKDFNNEADTPDNFQSRRPNTSFCFLDIRSPGLGDTAMYLCATSRVMTSGRGTQYFGPGTRLTVL.

The gene calls are TRBV5-1 and TRBJ2-3; 8 nucleotides match TRBD2. The germline gives CDR1 SGHRS, CDR2 YFSETQ. V trimming: 3 bases; J trimming: 3 bases; junction bases outside the gene matches: 6. The CDR3 loop spans 15 amino acids. CDR3 amino acids: CASSWSGRGTDTQYF. CDR3 DNA sequence: TGCGCCAGCAGCTGGAGCGGGAGAGGTACAGATACGCAGTATTTT.

V usage is TRBV27 and J usage is TRBJ2-1; 9 bases are a match to TRBD1. Germline V lookup: CDR1 MNHEY, CDR2 SMNVEV (reference sequence). This CDR3 contains 16 residues. The junction had 6 bases not matched to a gene; V was cut back by 5 bases and J by 1 base. This CDR3 is CASSPTTGGSYNEQFF. The CDR3 nucleotides are TGTGCCAGCAGTCCTACGACAGGGGGGTCCTACAATGAGCAGTTCTTC.

The chain links TRBV10-1 to TRBJ1-6; 8 bases agree with TRBD1. V lost 6 bases to trimming and J lost 2 bases; unmatched junction nucleotides: 9. The germline V gene has CDR1 WNHNN and CDR2 SYGVQD (reference sequence). This CDR3 comprises 17 residues. The CDR3 region has the DNA TGCGCCAGCAGGCCCTCGGGACAGGTGGCCTATAATTCACCCCTCCACTTT. Translated, it gives CASRPSGQVAYNSPLHF.

This chain uses TRBV6-1 with TRBJ2-1, with 7 bases matching TRBD2. The CDR3 spans 15 residues. Germline V gene data show CDR1 as MNHNS and CDR2 as SASEGT. J was trimmed by 9 bases and V by 8 bases; bases with no gene match: 16. CDR3 in amino acids: CASPGLLNWEGEQFF. The CDR3 nucleotides are TGTGCCAGCCCGGGACTACTTAATTGGGAAGGTGAGCAGTTCTTC.

The gene calls are TRBV7-8 and TRBJ1-6; 9 bases are shared with TRBD1. This CDR3 comprises 16 residues. V was pared by 5 bases and J by 14 bases, with 16 bases of the junction left unmatched. CDR1 is SGHVS, CDR2 FQNEAQ, per germline. The CDR3 nucleotides are TGTGCCAGCAGCCCCCTAGGGGGACAGGGCAGTCCGGCCCTCCACTTT. It encodes CASSPLGGQGSPALHF.

This sequence joins TRBV7-2 and TRBJ1-2, with D possibly matching TRBD1 (6 bases). Trimming took off 0 bases at V and 5 bases at J, with 13 bases between the two ends. The CDR3 spans 15 residues. Germline V gene lookup returns CDR1 SGHTA and CDR2 FQGNSA. The CDR3 reads CASSLAGAGSYGYTF. For the CDR3, the DNA is TGTGCCAGCAGCTTAGCGGGGGCAGGGTCGTATGGCTACACCTTC.

This chain links TRBV5-1 with TRBJ1-3; D might be TRBD1 (5 bases). The CDR3 runs to 18 residues. Trimming shortened V by 4 bases and J by 0 bases, and 20 bases separated the two germline ends. Germline lookup yields CDR1 SGHRS and CDR2 YFSETQ. CDR3 residues: CASSPEGSGGFSGNTIYF. The DNA for the CDR3 is TGCGCCAGCAGCCCGGAAGGGAGCGGGGGGTTCTCTGGAAACACCATATATTTT.

The rearrangement uses TRBV7-2 and TRBJ2-2, with D maybe TRBD1 (6 bases). Trimming took off 5 bases at V and 5 bases at J, with 15 bases between the two ends. This CDR3 spans 15 amino acids. Germline CDR1 reads SGHTA; CDR2 reads FQGNSA. CDR3 DNA: TGTGCCAGCAGCACCGAACAGGGCGCAACCGGGGAGCTGTTTTTT. Amino acids: CASSTEQGATGELFF. Complete variable domain (other parts from reference TRBV7-2 and TRBJ2-2): GAGVSQSPSNKVTEKGKDVELRCDPISGHTALYWYRQSLGQGLEFLIYFQGNSAPDKSGLPSDRFSAERTGGSVSTLTIQRTQQEDSAVYLCASSTEQGATGELFFGEGSRLTVL.

This clone was picked up one time. The chain recombines TRBV7-2 with TRBJ2-3; 7 nucleotides agree with TRBD2. Germline trimming cut 1 base from V and 6 bases from J; bases unmatched to any gene: 13. The CDR3 is 17 amino acids. The germline V gene has CDR1 SGHTA and CDR2 FQGNSA. The CDR3 is CASSLVTSPLRDDTQYF. CDR3 DNA sequence: TGTGCCAGCAGCTTAGTGACTAGCCCCCTTCGAGATGATACGCAGTATTTT.

This clone has only one observation. The J gene is TRBJ2-7, the V gene TRBV6-5; 7 bases map to TRBD1. The trim removed 6 bases at V and 4 bases at J, leaving 9 bases unmatched. The CDR3 has 14 residues. CDR1 is MNHEY, CDR2 SVGAGI, per germline. Written as DNA, the CDR3 is TGTGCCAGCAGCCTAGACAGGGCGAGATACGAGCAGTACTTC. Amino acid sequence: CASSLDRARYEQYF.

This clone occurred a few times. The chain joins TRBV25-1 to TRBJ2-7; tentatively, D is TRBD2 (6 bases). The CDR3 runs to 13 residues. Germline lookup yields CDR1 MGHDK and CDR2 SYGVNS. The ends were cut back, 4 bases at V and 7 bases at J, with 14 bases in the middle. CDR3 DNA: TGTGCCAGCAGTGGGGACTTAACTTGGGAGCAGTACTTC. It translates to CASSGDLTWEQYF.

The V gene is TRBV4-1, the J gene TRBJ1-3; 12 nucleotides match TRBD1. Trimming removed 0 bases from V and 7 bases from J; junction bases left unmatched: 4. Germline CDR1 is MGHRA and CDR2 is YSYEKL. The CDR3 is 16 residues long. The CDR3 reads CASSQEAGTGGNTIYF. CDR3 coding DNA: TGCGCCAGCAGCCAAGAAGCCGGGACAGGGGGCAACACCATATATTTT.

This clone has a handful of counts. As DNA, the CDR3 is TGTGCCAGCAGCAAAGGGGTGGACTATGGCTACACCTTC. Translation gives CASSKGVDYGYTF. The chain couples TRBV9 to TRBJ1-2; the D gene is possibly TRBD1 (5 bases). With 4 bases removed from V and 3 bases from J, the gap between germline ends came to 10 bases. The CDR3 has 13 residues. The germline gives CDR1 SGDLS, CDR2 YYNGEE.

This CDR3 reads CASSLSPWGGQPQHF. DNA of the CDR3: TGTGCCAGCAGTTTATCCCCATGGGGAGGGCAGCCCCAGCATTTT. The chain uses TRBV28 and TRBJ1-5; D call uncertain. This CDR3 spans 15 amino acids. Germline CDR1 MDHEN, CDR2 SYDVKM. The ends were cut back, 1 base at V and 7 bases at J, with 14 bases in the middle.

J is TRBJ2-7 and V is TRBV27; perhaps TRBD2 as D (6 bases). CDR3 length: 13 residues. V was cut by 6 bases and J by 5 bases, with 14 bases left in between. The germline V gene encodes CDR1 MNHEY and CDR2 SMNVEV (reference sequence). CDR3 DNA: TGTGCCAGCAGAGGGAGGAGGGACCACGAGCAGTACTTC. Protein product: CASRGRRDHEQYF.

The J gene is TRBJ1-3, the V gene TRBV7-6; 9 bases agree with TRBD1. V shed 2 bases and J 4 bases; nucleotides not matched to a gene: 3. Germline CDR1 SGHVS, CDR2 FNYEAQ. The CDR3 has 15 amino acids. CDR3 nucleotide sequence: TGTGCCAGCAGCTTACCGACAGGGGGAGGAAACACCATATATTTT. Its translation is CASSLPTGGGNTIYF.

The rearrangement links TRBV27 to TRBJ2-5; possible D gene TRBD2, 5 bases. Trimming took off 4 bases at V and 2 bases at J, with 14 bases between the two ends. Germline V gives CDR1 MNHEY, CDR2 SMNVEV (reference sequence). The CDR3 consists of 15 residues. The CDR3 region has the DNA TGTGCCAGCAGTTCCCGGTACGGGATACAAGAGACCCAGTACTTC. It codes for CASSSRYGIQETQYF.

The rearrangement joins TRBV10-3 to TRBJ1-1, with D perhaps matching TRBD1 (5 bases). The CDR3 is made up of 12 amino acids. Trimming took 4 bases from V and 5 from J, leaving 8 bases between them. Germline CDR1 is ENHRY and CDR2 is SYGVKD. CDR3 sequence reads: CAISGQPTEAFF. Here the CDR3 DNA reads TGTGCCATCAGTGGACAGCCAACTGAAGCTTTCTTT.

The J gene is TRBJ1-4, the V gene TRBV27; D is ambiguous. This CDR3 region has 11 residues. Germline assignment: CDR1 MNHEY and CDR2 SMNVEV (reference sequence). V lost 7 bases and J 13 bases, leaving 13 bases between the germline ends. The CDR3 here is CASKPPRGLFF. The CDR3 DNA reads TGTGCCAGCAAACCCCCGAGAGGACTGTTTTTT. Full variable domain (missing parts from reference TRBV27 and TRBJ1-4): EAQVTQNPRYLITVTGKKLTVTCSQNMNHEYMSWYRQDPGLGLRQIYYSMNVEVTDKGDVPEGYKVSRKEKRNFPLILESPSPNQTSLYFCASKPPRGLFFGSGTQLSVL.

V is TRBV20-1 and J is TRBJ2-3, with TRBD2 matching 9 bases. CDR1 is DFQATT, CDR2 SNEGSKA, per germline (reference sequence). The length of the CDR3 is 11 residues. Unmatched junction bases numbered 0, after V lost 7 bases and J lost 4 bases. CDR3 residues: CSEREADTQYF. The CDR3 coding sequence is TGCAGTGAGCGGGAGGCAGATACGCAGTATTTT.

The chain carries TRBV7-2 and TRBJ1-6, with D possibly TRBD1 on 6 matching bases. This CDR3 has 13 residues. Per germline, CDR1 SGHTA and CDR2 FQGNSA. Between the trimmed V and J ends, which lost 6 bases and 9 bases, there was a span of 12 bases. Here the CDR3 reads CASRSGVGSPLHF. In DNA, the CDR3 is TGTGCCAGCAGATCAGGGGTAGGTTCACCCCTCCACTTT.